These 8 T cell receptor beta chains originate from one sample sequenced in a study of blood T cell repertoires in COVID-19. This table comes from immunoSEQ multiplex PCR, and its TCRdb copy is limited to in-frame clones, with some not included. Seen here are approximately 220,000 clones, around four fifths observed once, and the top ten hold around 25%. The specimen sequenced was peripheral blood. The receptor source for this set is a middle-aged man with acute or convalescent COVID-19.

V is TRBV27 and J is TRBJ2-7; tentative D call: TRBD2 (6 bases). Trimming removed 6 bases from V and 3 bases from J, with 21 bases in between. Germline assignment: CDR1 MNHEY and CDR2 SMNVEV (reference sequence). The CDR3 has 16 amino acids. As DNA, the CDR3 is TGTGCCAGCAGACGAACCGGGACTGAGAACCGCTACGAGCAGTACTTC. The encoded protein is CASRRTGTENRYEQYF.

This sequence joins TRBV7-9 and TRBJ1-2, with a weak D call TRBD1 (6 bases). Germline loops: CDR1 SEHNR, CDR2 FQNEAQ (reference sequence). V dropped 7 bases and J dropped 7 bases, with 16 bases sitting between them. This CDR3 has 13 amino acids. This CDR3 is CASTSTGGRGYTF. The CDR3 region has the DNA TGTGCCAGCACCTCTACGGGGGGCCGTGGCTACACCTTC.

V is TRBV9 and J is TRBJ2-1; D may be TRBD1 (5 bases). V lost 4 bases and J 0 bases, leaving 14 bases between the germline ends. Germline V lookup: CDR1 SGDLS, CDR2 YYNGEE. The CDR3 extends over 16 amino acids. CDR3 sequence reads: CASSFLQVGSYNEQFF. DNA for the CDR3: TGTGCCAGCAGCTTCTTACAGGTAGGCTCCTACAATGAGCAGTTCTTC.

V and J are TRBV2 and TRBJ1-2; 7 nucleotides align to TRBD1. The CDR3 is 13 residues long. Per the germline V gene, CDR1 is SNHLY and CDR2 is FYNNEI. J lost 6 bases, V lost 8 bases, and 9 bases had no gene match. CDR3: CASGETGRHGYTF. The DNA of the CDR3 is TGTGCCAGCGGCGAGACAGGGAGACATGGCTACACCTTC.

This clone came up a few times. The chain is built from TRBV27 and TRBJ2-3; 10 positions agree with TRBD2. J was trimmed by 3 bases and V by 4 bases; bases with no gene match: 4. The CDR3 is 15 residues long. Germline values: CDR1 MNHEY, CDR2 SMNVEV (reference sequence). Written as DNA, the CDR3 is TGTGCCAGCAGTTCCAGCGGGAGGGCAACAGATACGCAGTATTTT. Translated: CASSSSGRATDTQYF.

The chain combines TRBV6-5 with TRBJ2-5, with a tentative D call TRBD1 (5 bases). The CDR3 loop spans 15 amino acids. The V gene lost 8 bases and the J gene lost 1 base, with 17 bases spanning the gap. The germline V gene encodes CDR1 MNHEY and CDR2 SVGAGI. The DNA of the CDR3 is TGTGCCAGCTCTGCTCCAGGGAAGTTCCAAGAGACCCAGTACTTC. It specifies CASSAPGKFQETQYF.

The chain links TRBV2 to TRBJ2-5; weak D call: TRBD1 (5 bases). Germline V lookup: CDR1 SNHLY, CDR2 FYNNEI. V was pared by 8 bases and J by 4 bases, with 14 bases between. The CDR3 loop spans 13 amino acids. The CDR3 DNA is TGTGCCAGCCGGCGGCAGGGCGTAGAGACCCAGTACTTC. Translating gives CASRRQGVETQYF. Combining the CDR3 with reference TRBV2 and TRBJ2-5 gives the whole variable domain EPEVTQTPSHQVTQMGQEVILRCVPISNHLYFYWYRQILGQKVEFLVSFYNNEISEKSEIFDDQFSVERPDGSNFTLKIRSTKLEDSAMYFCASRRQGVETQYFGPGTRLLVL.

This chain joins TRBV3-1 (or the pseudogene TRBV3-2) and TRBJ1-1; D is ambiguous. V gave up 4 bases and J gave up 4 bases, with 10 bases separating them. The germline gives CDR1 LGHDT, CDR2 YNNKEL (reference sequence). The CDR3 spans 13 residues. The CDR3 bases are TGTGCCAGCAGCCCACTCGCGGGCACTGAAGCTTTCTTT. As protein: CASSPLAGTEAFF.